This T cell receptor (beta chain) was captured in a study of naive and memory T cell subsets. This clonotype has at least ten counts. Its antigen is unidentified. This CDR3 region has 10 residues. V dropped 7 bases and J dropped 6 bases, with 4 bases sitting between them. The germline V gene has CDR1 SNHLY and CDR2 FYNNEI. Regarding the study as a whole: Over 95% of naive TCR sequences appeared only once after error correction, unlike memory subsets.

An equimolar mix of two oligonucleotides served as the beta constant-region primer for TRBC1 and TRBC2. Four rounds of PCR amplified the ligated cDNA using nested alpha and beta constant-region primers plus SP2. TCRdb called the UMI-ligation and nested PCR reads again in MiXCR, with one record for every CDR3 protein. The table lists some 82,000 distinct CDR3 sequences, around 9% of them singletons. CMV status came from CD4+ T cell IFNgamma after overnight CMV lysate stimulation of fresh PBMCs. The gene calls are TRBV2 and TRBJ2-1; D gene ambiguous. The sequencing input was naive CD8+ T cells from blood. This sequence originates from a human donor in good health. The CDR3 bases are TGTGCCAGCAAGGGCAATGAGCAGTTCTTC. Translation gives CASKGNEQFF. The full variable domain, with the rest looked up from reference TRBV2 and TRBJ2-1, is EPEVTQTPSHQVTQMGQEVILRCVPISNHLYFYWYRQILGQKVEFLVSFYNNEISEKSEIFDDQFSVERPDGSNFTLKIRSTKLEDSAMYFCASKGNEQFFGPGTRLTVL.